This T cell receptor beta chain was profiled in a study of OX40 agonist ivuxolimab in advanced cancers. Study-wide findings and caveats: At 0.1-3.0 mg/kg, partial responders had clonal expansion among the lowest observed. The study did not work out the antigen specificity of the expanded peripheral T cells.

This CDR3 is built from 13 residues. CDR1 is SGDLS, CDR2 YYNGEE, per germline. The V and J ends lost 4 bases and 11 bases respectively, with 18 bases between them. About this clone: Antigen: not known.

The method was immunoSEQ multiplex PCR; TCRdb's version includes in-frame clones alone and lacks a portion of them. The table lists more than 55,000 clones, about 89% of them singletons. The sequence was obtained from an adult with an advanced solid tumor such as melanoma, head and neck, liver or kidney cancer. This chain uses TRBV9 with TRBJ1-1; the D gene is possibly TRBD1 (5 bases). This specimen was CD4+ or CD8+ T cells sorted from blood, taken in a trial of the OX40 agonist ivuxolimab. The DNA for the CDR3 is TGTGCCAGCAGCCCCTCCCCCAGGGATTTGGCTTTCTTT. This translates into CASSPSPRDLAFF.